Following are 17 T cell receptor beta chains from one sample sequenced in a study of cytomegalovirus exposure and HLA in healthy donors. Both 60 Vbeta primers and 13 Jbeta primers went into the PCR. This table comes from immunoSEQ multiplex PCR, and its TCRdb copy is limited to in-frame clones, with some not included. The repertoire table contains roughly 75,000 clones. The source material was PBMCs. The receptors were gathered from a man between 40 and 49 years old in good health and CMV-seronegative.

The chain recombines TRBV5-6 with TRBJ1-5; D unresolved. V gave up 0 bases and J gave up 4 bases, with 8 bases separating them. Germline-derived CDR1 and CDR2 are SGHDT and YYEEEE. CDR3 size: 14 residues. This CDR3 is CASSLAAANQPQHF. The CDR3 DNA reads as TGTGCCAGCAGCTTGGCTGCGGCTAATCAGCCCCAGCATTTT.

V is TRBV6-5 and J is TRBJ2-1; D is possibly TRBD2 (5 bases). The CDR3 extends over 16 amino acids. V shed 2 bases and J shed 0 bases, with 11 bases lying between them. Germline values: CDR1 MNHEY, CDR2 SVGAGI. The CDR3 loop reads CASSYAGLSSYNEQFF. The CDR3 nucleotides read TGTGCCAGCAGTTACGCGGGCCTGAGCTCCTACAATGAGCAGTTCTTC.

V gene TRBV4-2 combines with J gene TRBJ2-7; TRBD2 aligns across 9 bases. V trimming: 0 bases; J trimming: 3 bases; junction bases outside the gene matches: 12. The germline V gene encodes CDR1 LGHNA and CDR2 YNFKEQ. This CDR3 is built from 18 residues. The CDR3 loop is CASSQDPEAGGYLYEQYF. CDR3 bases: TGTGCCAGCAGCCAAGATCCGGAAGCGGGGGGATATCTCTACGAGCAGTACTTC.

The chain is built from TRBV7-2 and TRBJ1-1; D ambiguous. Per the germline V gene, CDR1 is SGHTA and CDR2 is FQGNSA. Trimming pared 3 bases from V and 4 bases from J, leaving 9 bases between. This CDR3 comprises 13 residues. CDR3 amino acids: CASSLYRSTEAFF. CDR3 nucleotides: TGTGCCAGCAGCTTGTATCGGTCCACTGAAGCTTTCTTT.

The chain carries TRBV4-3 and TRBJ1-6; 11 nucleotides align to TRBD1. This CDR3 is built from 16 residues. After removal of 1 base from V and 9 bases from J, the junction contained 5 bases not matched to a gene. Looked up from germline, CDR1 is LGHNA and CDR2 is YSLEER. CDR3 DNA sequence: TGCGCCAGCAGCCAAGTGGCCGGACAGGGGGCTTCACCCCTCCACTTT. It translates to CASSQVAGQGASPLHF.

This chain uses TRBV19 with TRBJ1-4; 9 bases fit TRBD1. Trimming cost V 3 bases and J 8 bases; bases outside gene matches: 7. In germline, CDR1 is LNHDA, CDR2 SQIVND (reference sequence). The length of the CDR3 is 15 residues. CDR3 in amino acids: CASSIPGQGSEKLFF. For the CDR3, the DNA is TGTGCCAGTAGTATTCCGGGACAGGGAAGCGAAAAACTGTTTTTT.

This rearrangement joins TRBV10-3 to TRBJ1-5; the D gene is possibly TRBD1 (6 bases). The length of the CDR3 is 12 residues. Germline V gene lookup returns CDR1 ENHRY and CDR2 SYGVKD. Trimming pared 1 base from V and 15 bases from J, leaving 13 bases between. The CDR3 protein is CAISEYPGQPHF. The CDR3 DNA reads TGTGCCATCAGTGAGTACCCCGGACAGCCGCATTTT.

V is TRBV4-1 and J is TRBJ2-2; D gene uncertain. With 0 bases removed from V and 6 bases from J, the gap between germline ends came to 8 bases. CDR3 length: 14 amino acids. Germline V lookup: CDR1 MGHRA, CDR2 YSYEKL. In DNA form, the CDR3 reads TGCGCCAGCAGCCAAGATCATGGCCCCGGGGAGCTGTTTTTT. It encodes CASSQDHGPGELFF.

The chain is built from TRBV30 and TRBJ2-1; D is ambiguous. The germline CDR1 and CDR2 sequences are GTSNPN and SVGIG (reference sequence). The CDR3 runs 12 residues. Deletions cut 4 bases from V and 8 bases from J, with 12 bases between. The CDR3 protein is CAWNRIEDEQFF. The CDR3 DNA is TGTGCCTGGAACCGAATAGAGGATGAGCAGTTCTTC.

For the CDR3, the DNA is TGTGCCAGCAGTCCCCTAGCTAGCACAGATACGCAGTATTTT. Protein: CASSPLASTDTQYF. This chain links TRBV27 with TRBJ2-3; a possible D gene is TRBD2 (5 bases). The V and J ends lost 5 bases and 0 bases respectively, with 9 bases between them. There are 14 residues in the CDR3. Germline lookup yields CDR1 MNHEY and CDR2 SMNVEV (reference sequence).

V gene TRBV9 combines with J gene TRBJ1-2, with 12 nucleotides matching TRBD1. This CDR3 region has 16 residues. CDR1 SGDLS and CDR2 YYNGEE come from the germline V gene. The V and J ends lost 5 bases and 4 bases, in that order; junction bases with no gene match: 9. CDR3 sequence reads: CASRGGTGGSSYGYTF. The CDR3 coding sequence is TGTGCCAGCAGAGGGGGGACAGGGGGCAGCAGCTATGGCTACACCTTC.

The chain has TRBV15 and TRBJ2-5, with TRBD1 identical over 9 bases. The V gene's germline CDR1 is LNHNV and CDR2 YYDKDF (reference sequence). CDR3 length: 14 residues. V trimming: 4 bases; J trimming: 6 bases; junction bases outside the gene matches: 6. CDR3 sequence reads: CATSNTGGIKTQYF. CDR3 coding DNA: TGTGCCACCAGCAACACAGGGGGCATAAAGACCCAGTACTTC.

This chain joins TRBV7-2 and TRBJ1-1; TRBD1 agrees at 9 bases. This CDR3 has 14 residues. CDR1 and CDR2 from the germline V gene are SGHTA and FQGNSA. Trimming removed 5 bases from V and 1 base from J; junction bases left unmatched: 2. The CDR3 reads CASSMTGGNTEAFF. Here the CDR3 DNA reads TGTGCCAGCAGCATGACAGGGGGGAACACTGAAGCTTTCTTT.

CDR3 bases: TGTGCCAGCAGTTCCTCGCGCGGGGGGACGCCGAACGAGCAGTACTTC. Amino acids: CASSSSRGGTPNEQYF. This rearrangement joins TRBV6-6 to TRBJ2-7, with 8 nucleotides matching TRBD2. The V segment lost 4 bases and the J segment 5 bases; nucleotides outside the gene matches: 13. Germline CDR1 reads MNHNY; CDR2 reads SVGAGI (reference sequence). This CDR3 spans 16 amino acids.

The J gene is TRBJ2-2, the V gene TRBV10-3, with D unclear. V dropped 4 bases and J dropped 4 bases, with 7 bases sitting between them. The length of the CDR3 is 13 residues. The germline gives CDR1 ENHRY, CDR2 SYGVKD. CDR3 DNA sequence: TGTGCCATCAGTGGTCCGAGCACCGGGGAGCTGTTTTTT. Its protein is CAISGPSTGELFF.

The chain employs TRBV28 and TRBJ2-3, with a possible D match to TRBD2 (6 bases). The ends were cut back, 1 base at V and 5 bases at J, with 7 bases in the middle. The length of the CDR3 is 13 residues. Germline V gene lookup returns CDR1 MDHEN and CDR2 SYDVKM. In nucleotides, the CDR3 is TGTGCCAGCAGTTTATCCGGGGGAGATACGCAGTATTTT. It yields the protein CASSLSGGDTQYF.

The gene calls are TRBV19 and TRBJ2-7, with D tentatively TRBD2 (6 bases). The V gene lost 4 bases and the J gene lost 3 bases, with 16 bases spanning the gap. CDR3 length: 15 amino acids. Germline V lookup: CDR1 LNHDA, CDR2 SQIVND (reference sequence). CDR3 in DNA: TGTGCCAGTAGTACTCGGACGGGGGAAGGCTACGAGCAGTACTTC. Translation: CASSTRTGEGYEQYF.